This T cell receptor (beta chain) stems from a study of blood T cells in healthy people across ages. Across the whole study: Template-switching capture recovered about one barcoded beta molecule per two T cells.

Points from the study as a whole: PBMCs left unsorted prevented a conclusive naive versus antigen-experienced comparison. Both higher diversity and more naive CD4+ cells marked long-lived donors when set against aged donors.

It was with a sample-barcoded 5' primer and a J-beta primer mix that a second PCR of roughly 6 to 11 cycles was run. A template-switch adaptor with 12 random nucleotides tagged each cDNA molecule. MiXCR was run by TCRdb on the 5' RACE reads, yielding one entry per CDR3 protein. The sample has about 1.6 million distinct CDR3 sequences, roughly 32% seen once; the top ten hold around 11%. Points on this clonotype: Its antigen is undetermined.

The germline V gene has CDR1 DFQATT and CDR2 SNEGSKA (reference sequence). The CDR3 has 16 residues. The ends were cut back, 1 base at V and 1 base at J, with 13 bases in the middle. Sequenced material: blood. The V call is TRBV20-1, the J call TRBJ2-2, with a weak D call TRBD1 (7 bases). The receptor was derived from a woman in her thirties in good health. The CDR3 DNA is TGCAGTGCTAGAGTCAGGGGGGTGGAGAACACCGGGGAGCTGTTTTTT. It encodes CSARVRGVENTGELFF.